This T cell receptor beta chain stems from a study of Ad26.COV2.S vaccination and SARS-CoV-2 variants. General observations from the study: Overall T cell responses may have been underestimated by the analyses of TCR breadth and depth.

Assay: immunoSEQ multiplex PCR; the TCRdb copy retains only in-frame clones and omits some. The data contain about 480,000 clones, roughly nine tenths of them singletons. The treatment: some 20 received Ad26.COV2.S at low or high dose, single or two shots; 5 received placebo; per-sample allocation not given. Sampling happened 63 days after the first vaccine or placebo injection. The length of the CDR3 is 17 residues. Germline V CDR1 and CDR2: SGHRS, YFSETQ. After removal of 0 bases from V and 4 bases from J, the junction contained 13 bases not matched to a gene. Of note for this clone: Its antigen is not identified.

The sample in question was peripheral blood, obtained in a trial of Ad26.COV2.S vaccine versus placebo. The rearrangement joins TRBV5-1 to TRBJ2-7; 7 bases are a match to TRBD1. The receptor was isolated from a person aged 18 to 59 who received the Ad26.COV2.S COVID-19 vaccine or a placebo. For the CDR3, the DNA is TGCGCCAGCAGCTTGGGTAGGACAGGACTTACGTCTTACGAGCAGTACTTC. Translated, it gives CASSLGRTGLTSYEQYF.